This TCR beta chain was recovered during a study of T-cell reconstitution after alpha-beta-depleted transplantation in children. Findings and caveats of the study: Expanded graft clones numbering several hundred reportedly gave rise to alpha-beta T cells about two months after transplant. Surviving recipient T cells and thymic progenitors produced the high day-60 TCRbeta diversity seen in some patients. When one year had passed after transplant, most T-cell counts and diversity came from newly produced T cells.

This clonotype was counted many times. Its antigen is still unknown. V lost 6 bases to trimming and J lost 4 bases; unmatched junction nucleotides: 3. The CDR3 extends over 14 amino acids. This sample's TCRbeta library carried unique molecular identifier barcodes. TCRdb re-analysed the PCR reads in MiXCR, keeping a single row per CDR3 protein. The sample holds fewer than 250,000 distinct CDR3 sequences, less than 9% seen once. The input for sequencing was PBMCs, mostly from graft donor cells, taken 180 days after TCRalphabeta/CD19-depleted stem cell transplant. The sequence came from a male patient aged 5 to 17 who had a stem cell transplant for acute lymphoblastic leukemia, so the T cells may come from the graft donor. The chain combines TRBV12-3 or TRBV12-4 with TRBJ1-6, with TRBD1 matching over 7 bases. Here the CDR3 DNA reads TGTGCCAGCAGCTCGACAGGGTATAATTCACCCCTCCACTTT. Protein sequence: CASSSTGYNSPLHF.